A selection of T cell receptor beta chains follows, all from one sample in a study of cytomegalovirus exposure and HLA in healthy donors. Only in-frame clones appear in the TCRdb table, and some are missing; sequencing was by immunoSEQ multiplex PCR. The specimen's table records 100,000 to 150,000 clones. Sequenced sample: PBMCs. The receptors stem from a man between 18 and 29 years old in good health and CMV-seronegative. Each CDR3 is given with its conserved first and last residue. D genes are given only for firm matches.

NA | TRBJ1-4 | TRBV5-4 | TGTGCCAGCAGCTTGGGGGGTAGGGAGGATGAAAAACTGTTTTTT | CASSLGGREDEKLFF
NA | TRBJ2-7 | TRBV6-5 | TGTGCCAGCAGTTACCAAAGTTCGACAGAATACGAGCAGTACTTC | CASSYQSSTEYEQYF
NA | TRBJ1-6 | TRBV4-3 | TGCGCCAGCAGCCAAGAGGGGACACCACCCCTCCACTTT | CASSQEGTPPLHF
TRBD1 | TRBJ2-3 | TRBV30 | TGTGCCTGGAGCCTGACAGGGGCAAACACAGATACGCAGTATTTT | CAWSLTGANTDTQYF
TRBD1 | TRBJ1-5 | TRBV15 | TGTGCCACCAGCAGGGGAGACAGGGTAAGCAGTGGAGGAAATCAGCCCCAGCATTTT | CATSRGDRVSSGGNQPQHF
NA | TRBJ2-7 | TRBV19 | TGTGCCAGTAGTATAGGTAAGCGGACCTACGAGCAGTACTTC | CASSIGKRTYEQYF
NA | TRBJ1-2 | TRBV7-3 | TGTGCCAGCAGCCCAAGTAGAGCCGACTCCTATGGCTACACCTTC | CASSPSRADSYGYTF
NA | TRBJ2-1 | TRBV10-3 | TGTGCCACCGCGGTAGCGGATGAGCAGTTCTTC | CATAVADEQFF
NA | TRBJ1-1 | TRBV5-4 | TGTGCCAGCAGCTTAAAGAGGGAGGCATCGAACACTGAAGCTTTCTTT | CASSLKREASNTEAFF
NA | TRBJ2-7 | TRBV14 | TGTGCCAGCAGCCAACGAGGTAGCGGCCGCTCCTACGAGCAGTACTTC | CASSQRGSGRSYEQYF
NA | TRBJ1-3 | TRBV4-3 | TGCGCCAGCAGCCAAGGGACAGTCGGCTCTGGAAACACCATATATTTT | CASSQGTVGSGNTIYF
TRBD2 | TRBJ2-3 | TRBV13 | TGTGCCAGCAGCTTTAAGACCCCGGGACTAGCGGGGGGTGGTCGTGATACGCAGTATTTT | CASSFKTPGLAGGGRDTQYF
NA | TRBJ1-1 | TRBV19 | TGTGCCAGTAGCAGCCTTGGGGGCTCCACTGAAGCTTTCTTT | CASSSLGGSTEAFF
NA | TRBJ2-1 | TRBV29-1 | TGCAGCCTCCGCGGAGGGTTGGATGAGCAGTTCTTC | CSLRGGLDEQFF
TRBD1 | TRBJ2-7 | TRBV11-2 | TGTGCCAGCAGCTCCCCCGGGACAGGTGCACTGAGGCAGTACTTC | CASSSPGTGALRQYF
NA | TRBJ2-3 | TRBV9 | TGTGCCAGCAGCGCACAGGGTACAGATACGCAGTATTTT | CASSAQGTDTQYF
TRBD1 | TRBJ2-1 | TRBV11-2 | TGTGCCAGCAACTTAGTAGGAGCAGGGGGCTCCTACAATGAGCAGTTCTTC | CASNLVGAGGSYNEQFF
NA | TRBJ2-5 | TRBV7-8 | TGTGCCAGCAGCTTCAAGGGAGAACCGCGGCTGGAGACCCAGTACTTC | CASSFKGEPRLETQYF
TRBD2 | TRBJ2-5 | TRBV27 | TGTGCCAGCAGTTTATTGGGGCTAGCGGGAGGACGGGAGACCCAGTACTTC | CASSLLGLAGGRETQYF
TRBD2 | TRBJ2-2 | TRBV19 | TGTGCCAGTAGGATCCCGGGGGGAGCTTTCGGCACCGGGGAGCTGTTTTTT | CASRIPGGAFGTGELFF
TRBD1 | TRBJ1-2 | TRBV5-1 | TGCGCCAGCAGCCTATCGGGGACAGGGCAGGTTTATGGCTACACCTTC | CASSLSGTGQVYGYTF
TRBD1 | TRBJ2-7 | TRBV28 | TGTGCCAGCAGTACCGCCGGGACAGGGAGCTACGAGCAGTACTTC | CASSTAGTGSYEQYF
TRBD2 | TRBJ2-7 | TRBV5-4 | TGTGCCAGCAGCACTACCCCACGGACTAGCGGGATGTACGAGCAGTACTTC | CASSTTPRTSGMYEQYF
NA | TRBJ1-1 | TRBV19 | TGTGCCAGTAGTATTAATTTAGTGACAGAGGCTTTCTTT | CASSINLVTEAFF
TRBD2 | TRBJ2-2 | TRBV9 | TGTGCCAGCAGGAAAGCGGGGGGGGCCGGGGAGCTGTTTTTT | CASRKAGGAGELFF
NA | TRBJ2-5 | TRBV5-4 | TGTGCCAGCAGCTCTCGGGGTAGCCCAGAGACCCAGTACTTC | CASSSRGSPETQYF
NA | TRBJ2-7 | TRBV7-9 | TGTGCCAGCAGCTTGTCCGCGGTCTCCTACGAGCAGTACTTC | CASSLSAVSYEQYF
NA | TRBJ1-1 | TRBV15 | TGTGCCACCAGCAGAGTTACAGGGAACACTGAAGCTTTCTTT | CATSRVTGNTEAFF
NA | TRBJ1-5 | TRBV19 | TGTGCCAGTAGTCCAGGGATGGGGGCCAATAGCAATCAGCCCCAGCATTTT | CASSPGMGANSNQPQHF
TRBD2 | TRBJ2-4 | TRBV7-7 | TGTGCTAGCATCCTACTAGCGGGAGAAGCCAAAAACATTCAGTACTTC | CASILLAGEAKNIQYF
TRBD1 | TRBJ1-2 | TRBV4-3 | TGCGCCAGCAGCCAGACGCATCAAAGGGGGCTACGAGTAGGCTACACCTTC | CASSQTHQRGLRVGYTF
NA | TRBJ2-1 | TRBV29-1 | TGCAGCGTTGTTAATCTCCCTTCGGCTCTAGCGAAGAACAATGAGCAGTTCTTC | CSVVNLPSALAKNNEQFF
NA | TRBJ2-3 | TRBV7-2 | TGTGCCAGCAGCCAGGACTCAGGATCAGCAGATACGCAGTATTTT | CASSQDSGSADTQYF
TRBD2 | TRBJ2-1 | TRBV9 | TGTGCCAGCAGCGTAGGCACTAGCGGATACAATGAGCAGTTCTTC | CASSVGTSGYNEQFF
NA | TRBJ1-1 | TRBV28 | TGTGCCAGCAGTTTTCGGCAGGGAAAGGGGGACACTGAAGCTTTCTTT | CASSFRQGKGDTEAFF
NA | TRBJ2-7 | TRBV5-6 | TGTGCCAGCAGCAGCGGCGGGTATACCGAGCAGTACTTC | CASSSGGYTEQYF
TRBD2 | TRBJ2-3 | TRBV4-3 | TGCGCCAGCAGCCCCGTTTCGGCGGGGGGGCGGTCGGATACGCAGTATTTT | CASSPVSAGGRSDTQYF
TRBD1 | TRBJ1-2 | TRBV30 | TGTGCCTGGGTGAGACAGGGCTACTATGGCTACACCTTC | CAWVRQGYYGYTF
TRBD1 | TRBJ1-2 | TRBV6-1 | TGTGCCAGCAGGGCAGGGGGCACTAACTATGGCTACACCTTC | CASRAGGTNYGYTF
TRBD1 | TRBJ1-4 | TRBV28 | TGTGCCAGCAGTTTACCCAGGGGGACTTTTAATGAAAAACTGTTTTTT | CASSLPRGTFNEKLFF
TRBD1 | TRBJ2-1 | TRBV30 | TGTGCCGGAGGGGACAGGGAGTTCAATGAGCAGTTCTTC | CAGGDREFNEQFF
TRBD1 | TRBJ1-5 | TRBV6-5 | TGTGCCACGTCGACAGGGGTTGGAAATCAGCCCCAGCATTTT | CATSTGVGNQPQHF
TRBD2 | TRBJ2-2 | TRBV6-4 | TGTGCCAGCAGCCTAACTAGCGGGGGGTCTAACACCGGGGAGCTGTTTTTT | CASSLTSGGSNTGELFF
TRBD2 | TRBJ2-5 | TRBV7-8 | TGTGCCAGCAGCCCCCAGCGGGGGGGCCGGGAGACCCAGTACTTC | CASSPQRGGRETQYF